This T cell receptor beta chain was recorded in a study of blood T cell repertoires in COVID-19. Study information: Sites across the United States, Italy and Spain contributed samples from acute and convalescent COVID-19.

This CDR3 spans 14 amino acids. V lost 2 bases, J lost 8 bases, and 10 bases lay in between. Germline assignment: CDR1 LGHDT and CDR2 YNNKEL (reference sequence). Here immunoSEQ multiplex PCR was the method, and the copy in TCRdb shows in-frame clones only, minus some. The data hold roughly 230,000 clones, with roughly 85% observed a single time. This sequence joins TRBV3-1 (or the pseudogene TRBV3-2) and TRBJ1-6; D is uncertain. Material: peripheral blood. This TCR derives from a man between 35 and 55 years old with acute or convalescent COVID-19. For the CDR3, the DNA is TGTGCCAGCAGCCAACAGTTATTTGATTCACCCCTCCACTTT. Its protein is CASSQQLFDSPLHF.